Listed here are 2 T cell receptor beta chains from one sample, sequenced in a study of spatial heterogeneity in lung cancer (dated by TCRdb to between 2018 and 2021). The time point label on this specimen signifies: blood at routine non-recurrence follow-up after resection. Library preparation employed 5' RACE. Sequenced using a NextSeq 500. TCRdb trimmed public reads at Q25 via fastp, called clones via MiXCR and kept in-frame beta chains. Each CDR3 protein gets just one entry, which takes the most common genes and DNA from the rows behind it. The sample table shows approximately 100,000 distinct CDR3 sequences, and approximately 20% are seen once. The ten top clones hold 21% of the sample. Sequences were derived from PBMCs, sampled at follow-up. Every receptor here comes from a male donor with early-stage non-small cell lung cancer.

The V and J genes are TRBV6-5 and TRBJ2-3; D may be TRBD1 or TRBD2 (7 bases each). The CDR3 runs 13 residues. In germline, CDR1 is MNHEY, CDR2 SVGAGI. Trimming removed 6 bases at V and 7 bases at J, with 14 bases between. In nucleotides, the CDR3 is TGTGCCAGCAGAACCAGGGGGGGAAATACGCAGTATTTT. Amino acid sequence: CASRTRGGNTQYF.

This clonotype has ten or more counts. CDR3 residues: CASKPGTENSPLHF. CDR3 bases: TGTGCCAGCAAACCCGGGACAGAGAATTCACCCCTCCACTTT. V and J are TRBV11-2 and TRBJ1-6; 7 bases align to TRBD1. V shed 7 bases, J shed 7 bases, and the junction held 7 bases outside the gene matches. Germline CDR1 SGHAT, CDR2 FQNNGV. The CDR3 has 14 residues. The variable domain in full, with the rest retrieved from reference TRBV11-2 and TRBJ1-6, is EAGVAQSPRYKIIEKRQSVAFWCNPISGHATLYWYQQILGQGPKLLIQFQNNGVVDDSQLPKDRFSAERLKGVDSTLKIQPAKLEDSAVYLCASKPGTENSPLHFGNGTRLTVT.